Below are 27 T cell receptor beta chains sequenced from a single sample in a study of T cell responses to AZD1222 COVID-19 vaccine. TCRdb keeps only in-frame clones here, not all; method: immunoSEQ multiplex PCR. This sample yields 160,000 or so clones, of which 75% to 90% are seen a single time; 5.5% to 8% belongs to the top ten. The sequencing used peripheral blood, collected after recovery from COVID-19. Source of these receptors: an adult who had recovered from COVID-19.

This chain's CDR3 is CASTHRDTYTEAFF. In DNA, the CDR3 is TGTGCCAGCACCCACCGGGACACGTACACTGAAGCTTTCTTT. This chain connects TRBV5-4 to TRBJ1-1; possible D gene TRBD1, 6 bases. CDR1 and CDR2 from the germline V gene are SGHNT and YYREEE (reference sequence). The ends were cut back, 6 bases at V and 3 bases at J, with 15 bases in the middle. CDR3 length: 14 residues.

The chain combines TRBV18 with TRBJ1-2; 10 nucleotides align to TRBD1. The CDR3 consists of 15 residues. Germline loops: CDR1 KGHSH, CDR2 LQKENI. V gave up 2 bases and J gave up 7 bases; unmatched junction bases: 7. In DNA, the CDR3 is TGTGCCAGCTCACCAAGGGACAGGGGAGGAAGTGGCTACACCTTC. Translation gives CASSPRDRGGSGYTF.

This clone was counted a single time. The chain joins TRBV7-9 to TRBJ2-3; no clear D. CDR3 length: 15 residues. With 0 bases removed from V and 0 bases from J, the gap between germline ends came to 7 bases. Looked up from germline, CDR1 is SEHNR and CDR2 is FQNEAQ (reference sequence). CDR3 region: CASSLAGSSTDTQYF. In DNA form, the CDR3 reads TGTGCCAGCAGCTTAGCCGGGTCCAGCACAGATACGCAGTATTTT.

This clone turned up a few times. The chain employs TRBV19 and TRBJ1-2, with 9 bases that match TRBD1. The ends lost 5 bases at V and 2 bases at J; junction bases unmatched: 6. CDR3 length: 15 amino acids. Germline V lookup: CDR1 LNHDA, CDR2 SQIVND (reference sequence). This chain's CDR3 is CASSHTGGSNYGYTF. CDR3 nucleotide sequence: TGTGCCAGTAGTCACACAGGGGGCTCGAACTATGGCTACACCTTC.

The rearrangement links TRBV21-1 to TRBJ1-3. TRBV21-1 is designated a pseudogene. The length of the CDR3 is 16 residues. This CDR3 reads CASSKAHGSSGNTIYF. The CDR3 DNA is TGTGCCAGCAGCAAAGCCCACGGGAGCTCTGGAAACACCATATATTTT.

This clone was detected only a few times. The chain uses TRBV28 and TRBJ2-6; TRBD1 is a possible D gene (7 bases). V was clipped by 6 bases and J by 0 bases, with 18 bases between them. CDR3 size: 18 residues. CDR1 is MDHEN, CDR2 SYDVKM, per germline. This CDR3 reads CASSQTGVRGSGANVLTF. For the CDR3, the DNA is TGTGCCAGCAGCCAAACAGGGGTGCGGGGCTCTGGGGCCAACGTCCTGACTTTC.

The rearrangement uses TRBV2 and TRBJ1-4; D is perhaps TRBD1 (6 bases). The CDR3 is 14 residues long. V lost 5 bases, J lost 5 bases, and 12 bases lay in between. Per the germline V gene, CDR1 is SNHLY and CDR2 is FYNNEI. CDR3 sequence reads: CASSRDTSNEKLFF. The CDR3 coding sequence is TGTGCCAGCAGTAGGGACACCTCGAATGAAAAACTGTTTTTT.

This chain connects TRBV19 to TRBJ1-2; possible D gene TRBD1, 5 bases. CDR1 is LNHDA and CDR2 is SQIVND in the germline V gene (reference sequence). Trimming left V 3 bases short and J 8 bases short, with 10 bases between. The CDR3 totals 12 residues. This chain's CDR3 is CASSIFQGGYTF. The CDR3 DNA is TGTGCCAGTAGTATTTTCCAGGGAGGCTACACCTTC.

CDR3 nucleotides: TGTGCCAGCAGCGTAGGACCGGGGGGGTCTAGCGGGAGGGACAGGCACAATGAGCAGTTCTTC. It specifies CASSVGPGGSSGRDRHNEQFF. This chain joins TRBV9 and TRBJ2-1, with 12 bases that match TRBD2. The CDR3 is 21 amino acids. Losses at the gene ends were 0 bases for V and 5 bases for J; bases not matched to a gene: 18. Germline V gene sequence: CDR1 SGDLS, CDR2 YYNGEE.

The CDR3 loop reads CASSEWRGAEAFF. The CDR3 DNA reads TGTGCCAGCAGTGAATGGAGGGGCGCTGAAGCTTTCTTT. V and J are TRBV2 and TRBJ1-1; D is possibly TRBD1 (5 bases). The V and J ends lost 2 bases and 6 bases respectively, with 10 bases between them. There are 13 residues in the CDR3. Germline V gives CDR1 SNHLY, CDR2 FYNNEI.

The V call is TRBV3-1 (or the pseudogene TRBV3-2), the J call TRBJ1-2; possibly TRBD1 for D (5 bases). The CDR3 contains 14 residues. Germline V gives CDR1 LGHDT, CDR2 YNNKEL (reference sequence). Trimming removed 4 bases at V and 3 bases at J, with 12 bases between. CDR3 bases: TGTGCCAGCAGCCTGGGACGGACTCACTATGGCTACACCTTC. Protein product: CASSLGRTHYGYTF.

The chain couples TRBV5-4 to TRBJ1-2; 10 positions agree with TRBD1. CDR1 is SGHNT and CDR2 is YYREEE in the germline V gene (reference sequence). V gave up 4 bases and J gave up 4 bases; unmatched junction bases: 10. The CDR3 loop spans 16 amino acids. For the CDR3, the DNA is TGTGCCAGCAGCGTATTTGTGGGGACAGGGGTCTATGGCTACACCTTC. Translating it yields CASSVFVGTGVYGYTF.

The CDR3 is CASSLGGMSDTEAFF. CDR3 DNA: TGTGCCAGCAGCTTAGGAGGGATGTCGGACACTGAAGCTTTCTTT. The J gene is TRBJ1-1, the V gene TRBV7-2; D is unclear. The CDR3 runs 15 residues. The ends were cut back, 1 base at V and 3 bases at J, with 12 bases in the middle. Looked up from germline, CDR1 is SGHTA and CDR2 is FQGNSA.

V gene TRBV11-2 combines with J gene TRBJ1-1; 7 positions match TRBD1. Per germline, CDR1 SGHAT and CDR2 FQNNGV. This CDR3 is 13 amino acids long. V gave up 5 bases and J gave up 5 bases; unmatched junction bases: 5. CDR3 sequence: CASSLGQLTEAFF. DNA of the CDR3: TGTGCCAGCAGCCTGGGACAGCTAACTGAAGCTTTCTTT.

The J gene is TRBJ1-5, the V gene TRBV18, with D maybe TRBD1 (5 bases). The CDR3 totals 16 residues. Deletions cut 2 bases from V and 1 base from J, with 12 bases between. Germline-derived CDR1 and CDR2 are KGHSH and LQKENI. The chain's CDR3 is CASSPGQIGSNQPQHF. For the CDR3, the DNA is TGTGCCAGCTCACCAGGACAAATAGGGAGCAATCAGCCCCAGCATTTT. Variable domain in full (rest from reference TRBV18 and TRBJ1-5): NAGVMQNPRHLVRRRGQEARLRCSPMKGHSHVYWYRQLPEEGLKFMVYLQKENIIDESGMPKERFSAEFPKEGPSILRIQQVVRGDSAAYFCASSPGQIGSNQPQHFGDGTRLSIL.

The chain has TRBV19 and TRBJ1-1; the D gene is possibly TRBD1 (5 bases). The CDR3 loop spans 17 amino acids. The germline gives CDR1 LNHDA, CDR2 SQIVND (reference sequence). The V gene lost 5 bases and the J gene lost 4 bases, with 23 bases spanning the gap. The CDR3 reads CASSLPRAGPSATEAFF. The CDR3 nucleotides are TGTGCCAGTAGTCTCCCACGCGCGGGACCCTCGGCCACTGAAGCTTTCTTT. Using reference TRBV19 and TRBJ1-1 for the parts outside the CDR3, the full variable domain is DGGITQSPKYLFRKEGQNVTLSCEQNLNHDAMYWYRQDPGQGLRLIYYSQIVNDFQKGDIAEGYSVSREKKESFPLTVTSAQKNPTAFYLCASSLPRAGPSATEAFFGQGTRLTVV.

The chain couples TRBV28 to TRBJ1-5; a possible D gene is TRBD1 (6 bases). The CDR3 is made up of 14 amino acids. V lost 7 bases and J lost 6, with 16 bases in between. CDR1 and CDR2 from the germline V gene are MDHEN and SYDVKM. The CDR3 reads CASTQAGAGQPQHF. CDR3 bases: TGTGCCAGCACCCAGGCGGGGGCCGGTCAGCCCCAGCATTTT.

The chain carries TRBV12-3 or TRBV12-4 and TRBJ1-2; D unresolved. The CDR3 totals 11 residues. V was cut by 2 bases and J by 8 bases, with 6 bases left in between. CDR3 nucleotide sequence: TGTGCCAGCAGTTTAACTGGGGGCTACACCTTC. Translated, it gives CASSLTGGYTF.

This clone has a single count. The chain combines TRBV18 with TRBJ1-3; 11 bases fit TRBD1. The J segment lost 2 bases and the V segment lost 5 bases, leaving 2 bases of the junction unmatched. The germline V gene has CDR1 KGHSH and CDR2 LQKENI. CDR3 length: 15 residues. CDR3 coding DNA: TGTGCCAGCTCAGCGGACAGGGGGCCTGGAAACACCATATATTTT. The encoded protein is CASSADRGPGNTIYF.

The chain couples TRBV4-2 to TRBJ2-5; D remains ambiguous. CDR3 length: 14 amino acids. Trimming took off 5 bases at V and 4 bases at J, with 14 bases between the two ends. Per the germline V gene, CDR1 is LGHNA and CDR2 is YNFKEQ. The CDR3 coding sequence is TGTGCCAGCAGCAGAAAGGACCCGGGAGAGACCCAGTACTTC. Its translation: CASSRKDPGETQYF.

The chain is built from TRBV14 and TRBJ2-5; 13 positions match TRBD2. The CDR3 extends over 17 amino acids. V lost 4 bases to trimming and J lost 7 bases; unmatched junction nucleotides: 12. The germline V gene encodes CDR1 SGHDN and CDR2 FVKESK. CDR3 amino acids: CASSPGLAGASPVTQYF. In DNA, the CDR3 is TGTGCCAGCAGCCCTGGACTAGCGGGGGCCTCACCCGTGACCCAGTACTTC.

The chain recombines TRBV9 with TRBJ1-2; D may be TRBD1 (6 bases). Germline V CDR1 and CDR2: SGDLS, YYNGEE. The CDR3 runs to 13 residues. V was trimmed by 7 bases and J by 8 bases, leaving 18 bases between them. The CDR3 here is CASGNKQGWGYTF. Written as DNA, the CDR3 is TGTGCCAGCGGGAATAAACAGGGTTGGGGCTACACCTTC. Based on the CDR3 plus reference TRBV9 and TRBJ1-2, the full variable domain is DSGVTQTPKHLITATGQRVTLRCSPRSGDLSVYWYQQSLDQGLQFLIQYYNGEERAKGNILERFSAQQFPDLHSELNLSSLELGDSALYFCASGNKQGWGYTFGSGTRLTVV.

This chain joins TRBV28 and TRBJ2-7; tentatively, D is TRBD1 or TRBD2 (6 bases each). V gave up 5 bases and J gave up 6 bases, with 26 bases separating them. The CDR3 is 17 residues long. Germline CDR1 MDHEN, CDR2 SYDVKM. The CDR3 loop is CASSPRTGAGGNSEQYF. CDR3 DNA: TGTGCCAGCAGTCCCCGAACGGGGGCAGGTGGAAACTCCGAGCAGTACTTC.

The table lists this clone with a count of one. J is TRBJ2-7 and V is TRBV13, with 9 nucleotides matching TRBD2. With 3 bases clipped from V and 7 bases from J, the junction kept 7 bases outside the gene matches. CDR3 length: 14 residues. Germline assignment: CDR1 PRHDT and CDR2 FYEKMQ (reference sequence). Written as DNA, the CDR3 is TGTGCCAGCAGCTTTAGCGGGAGCTTTTCGGAGCAGTACTTC. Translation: CASSFSGSFSEQYF.

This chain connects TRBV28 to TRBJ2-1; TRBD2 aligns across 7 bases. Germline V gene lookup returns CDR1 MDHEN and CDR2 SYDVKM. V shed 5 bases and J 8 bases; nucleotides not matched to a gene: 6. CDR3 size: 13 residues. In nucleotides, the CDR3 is TGTGCCAGCAGTCTGGGGGGGAGCTATGAGCAGTTCTTC. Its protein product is CASSLGGSYEQFF.

CDR3 sequence reads: CASRFHGGGHSTDTQYF. CDR3 nucleotides: TGTGCCAGCAGGTTCCACGGCGGGGGCCACAGCACAGATACGCAGTATTTT. The V gene is TRBV3-1 (or the pseudogene TRBV3-2), the J gene TRBJ2-3; possible D gene TRBD2, 7 bases. Germline V lookup: CDR1 LGHDT, CDR2 YNNKEL (reference sequence). The CDR3 extends over 17 amino acids. V shed 6 bases and J shed 0 bases, with 19 bases lying between them.

This chain's CDR3 is CASSLLGEDIRNQPQHF. Written as DNA, the CDR3 is TGTGCCAGCAGCCTACTAGGTGAGGACATACGAAATCAGCCCCAGCATTTT. The chain joins TRBV14 to TRBJ1-5; weak D call: TRBD1 (5 bases). The germline CDR1 and CDR2 sequences are SGHDN and FVKESK. The V gene lost 4 bases and the J gene lost 4 bases, with 20 bases spanning the gap. The CDR3 length is 17 residues. The variable domain in full, completed from reference TRBV14 and TRBJ1-5, reads EAGVTQFPSHSVIEKGQTVTLRCDPISGHDNLYWYRRVMGKEIKFLLHFVKESKQDESGMPNNRFLAERTGGTYSTLKVQPAELEDSGVYFCASSLLGEDIRNQPQHFGDGTRLSIL.